This entry lists 20 T cell receptor beta chains sequenced from one sample in a study of blood T cell repertoires in COVID-19. The data were produced by immunoSEQ multiplex PCR, yet TCRdb's version contains in-frame clones alone and is incomplete. The table records tens of thousands of clones, 90% of them present only once. The sequenced sample consisted of peripheral blood. The receptors come from a human donor with active COVID-19. The donor label of this sample is uncertain.

The chain carries TRBV28 and TRBJ2-7, with 10 bases that match TRBD1. This CDR3 region has 15 residues. Germline loops: CDR1 MDHEN, CDR2 SYDVKM. V dropped 4 bases and J dropped 6; count of bases not matched to a gene: 9. CDR3 residues: CASSSGGTGEVEQYF. CDR3 DNA sequence: TGTGCCAGCAGTTCGGGAGGGACAGGGGAAGTCGAGCAGTACTTC.

V usage is TRBV10-3 and J usage is TRBJ2-3, with a possible D match to TRBD2 (6 bases). The germline V gene encodes CDR1 ENHRY and CDR2 SYGVKD. The CDR3 spans 16 residues. Between the trimmed V and J ends, which lost 4 bases and 0 bases, there was a span of 14 bases. In DNA, the CDR3 is TGTGCCATCAGTGGGGAGCGGGTCCCAAGCACAGATACGCAGTATTTT. Protein product: CAISGERVPSTDTQYF.

This rearrangement joins TRBV7-2 to TRBJ2-2, with D unresolved. CDR3 length: 14 amino acids. V was shortened by 1 base and J by 5 bases, with 8 bases between the two germline ends. Per the germline V gene, CDR1 is SGHTA and CDR2 is FQGNSA. The CDR3 bases are TGTGCCAGCAGCTTAGGATTTACAACCGGGGAGCTGTTTTTT. Translation gives CASSLGFTTGELFF.

The rearrangement uses TRBV5-6 and TRBJ2-7, with 8 bases that match TRBD1. The CDR3 runs 14 residues. With V trimmed by 4 bases and J by 0 bases, 3 bases remained unmatched. The germline V gene encodes CDR1 SGHDT and CDR2 YYEEEE. CDR3 sequence reads: CASSVGQVSYEQYF. The DNA of the CDR3 is TGTGCCAGCAGCGTGGGACAGGTCTCCTACGAGCAGTACTTC. Variable domain in full (rest from reference TRBV5-6 and TRBJ2-7): DAGVTQSPTHLIKTRGQQVTLRCSPKSGHDTVSWYQQALGQGPQFIFQYYEEEERQRGNFPDRFSGHQFPNYSSELNVNALLLGDSALYLCASSVGQVSYEQYFGPGTRLTVT.

The chain links TRBV14 to TRBJ1-2, with TRBD1 matching 8 bases. The CDR3 totals 16 residues. V lost 0 bases, J lost 4 bases, and 7 bases stayed unmatched. Germline-derived CDR1 and CDR2 are SGHDN and FVKESK. The CDR3 DNA reads as TGTGCCAGCAGCCAAGACTCCAGGGGGCTAAGCTATGGCTACACCTTC. This encodes CASSQDSRGLSYGYTF.

J is TRBJ2-5 and V is TRBV6-2 or TRBV6-3, with TRBD2 matching 8 bases. The CDR3 totals 13 residues. V lost 5 bases to trimming and J lost 7 bases; unmatched junction nucleotides: 6. Germline lookup yields CDR1 MNHEY and CDR2 SVGEGT. The CDR3 bases are TGTGCCAGCAGTCCCCCGACTAGCGTGACCCAGTACTTC. Protein: CASSPPTSVTQYF.

The chain employs TRBV10-3 and TRBJ1-1; TRBD1 agrees at 8 bases. Germline values: CDR1 ENHRY, CDR2 SYGVKD. This CDR3 region has 14 residues. After removal of 3 bases from V and 1 base from J, the junction contained 1 base not matched to a gene. CDR3 nucleotides: TGTGCCATCAGTGAAGACAGGGGGAACACTGAAGCTTTCTTT. Translated: CAISEDRGNTEAFF.

The chain employs TRBV14 and TRBJ2-3; TRBD2 agrees at 10 bases. Germline CDR1 SGHDN, CDR2 FVKESK. J gave up 4 bases and V 1 base, and 11 bases lay outside the gene matches. The CDR3 is 18 amino acids. CDR3 sequence reads: CASSQGVASGSYADTQYF. Here the CDR3 DNA reads TGTGCCAGCAGCCAAGGGGTGGCTAGCGGGAGTTATGCAGATACGCAGTATTTT.

V usage is TRBV19 and J usage is TRBJ1-5; a weak D match, TRBD1 (6 bases). V was cut by 7 bases and J by 7 bases, with 20 bases left in between. CDR1 and CDR2 (germline): LNHDA, SQIVND (reference sequence). CDR3 size: 15 residues. The CDR3 bases are TGTGCCAGTACCCGTATAGGGGGGGCTTGGCAGCCCCAGCATTTT. This translates into CASTRIGGAWQPQHF.

The V call is TRBV7-2, the J call TRBJ2-2, with TRBD1 identical over 7 bases. The germline gives CDR1 SGHTA, CDR2 FQGNSA. The CDR3 runs to 17 residues. The ends lost 6 bases at V and 5 bases at J; junction bases unmatched: 15. In DNA form, the CDR3 reads TGTGCCAGCAGTTCCGAAGCACAGGGGATGATTACCGGGGAGCTGTTTTTT. As protein: CASSSEAQGMITGELFF.

V is TRBV5-5 and J is TRBJ2-6; 7 bases map to TRBD1. Germline V gives CDR1 SGHKS, CDR2 YYEKEE (reference sequence). Trimming at V came to 2 bases and at J to 0 bases, leaving 5 bases not matched to a gene. The CDR3 loop spans 17 amino acids. CDR3 region: CASSFDGTDSGANVLTF. DNA for the CDR3: TGTGCCAGCAGCTTTGATGGGACAGACTCTGGGGCCAACGTCCTGACTTTC.

The rearrangement uses TRBV9 and TRBJ1-1; D may be TRBD1 (5 bases). The V end was cut by 1 base, the J end by 1 base, with 8 bases between. The CDR3 loop spans 14 amino acids. Germline V gene lookup returns CDR1 SGDLS and CDR2 YYNGEE. As DNA, the CDR3 is TGTGCCAGCAGCGTACTCAGGGAGAACACTGAAGCTTTCTTT. Encoded protein: CASSVLRENTEAFF.

The V call is TRBV19, the J call TRBJ2-1, with 12 positions matching TRBD2. The CDR3 covers 15 residues. CDR1 and CDR2 from the germline V gene are LNHDA and SQIVND (reference sequence). With V trimmed by 4 bases and J by 4 bases, 2 bases remained unmatched. In DNA, the CDR3 is TGTGCCAGTAGTACACTAGCGGGAGGTTACAATGAGCAGTTCTTC. Translated, it gives CASSTLAGGYNEQFF.

This chain joins TRBV18 and TRBJ1-6; TRBD1 agrees at 8 bases. The CDR3 length is 16 residues. V lost 6 bases to trimming and J lost 5 bases; unmatched junction nucleotides: 9. Germline V CDR1 and CDR2: KGHSH, LQKENI. DNA for the CDR3: TGTGCCAGCTCCGCCATTGGGGACAGGAATAATTCACCCCTCCACTTT. It translates to CASSAIGDRNNSPLHF.

The gene calls are TRBV7-9 and TRBJ2-1; perhaps TRBD1 as D (6 bases). The CDR3 has 15 amino acids. Trimming removed 4 bases at V and 5 bases at J, with 15 bases between. Germline lookup yields CDR1 SEHNR and CDR2 FQNEAQ (reference sequence). CDR3 DNA: TGTGCCAGCAGCTCAGGGGCAGGGTTGAACAATGAGCAGTTCTTC. Its translation: CASSSGAGLNNEQFF. The variable domain in full, completed from reference TRBV7-9 and TRBJ2-1, reads DTGVSQNPRHKITKRGQNVTFRCDPISEHNRLYWYRQTLGQGPEFLTYFQNEAQLEKSRLLSDRFSAERPKGSFSTLEIQRTEQGDSAMYLCASSSGAGLNNEQFFGPGTRLTVL.

The V and J genes are TRBV7-2 and TRBJ2-7; 11 bases match TRBD2. V trimming: 0 bases; J trimming: 5 bases; junction bases outside the gene matches: 6. The CDR3 is 16 amino acids. In germline, CDR1 is SGHTA, CDR2 FQGNSA. The CDR3 nucleotides read TGTGCCAGCAGCTTAGCAACTAGCGGGAGACTCAACGAGCAGTACTTC. Its protein is CASSLATSGRLNEQYF.

This clone showed up just once. This sequence joins TRBV11-2 and TRBJ1-2; D gene unclear. V lost 5 bases and J lost 1, with 5 bases in between. From germline, CDR1 is SGHAT and CDR2 FQNNGV. This CDR3 is 12 amino acids long. This CDR3 is CASSGSNYGYTF. In DNA, the CDR3 is TGTGCCAGCAGCGGCAGTAACTATGGCTACACCTTC. Filled out from reference TRBV11-2 and TRBJ1-2, the complete variable domain reads EAGVAQSPRYKIIEKRQSVAFWCNPISGHATLYWYQQILGQGPKLLIQFQNNGVVDDSQLPKDRFSAERLKGVDSTLKIQPAKLEDSAVYLCASSGSNYGYTFGSGTRLTVV.

This chain connects TRBV3-1 (or the pseudogene TRBV3-2) to TRBJ2-7, with TRBD1 identical over 8 bases. This CDR3 contains 15 residues. Germline V CDR1 and CDR2: LGHDT, YNNKEL (reference sequence). V gave up 4 bases and J gave up 1 base; unmatched junction bases: 6. This CDR3 reads CASSLGQGESYEQYF. CDR3 nucleotide sequence: TGTGCCAGCAGCCTAGGACAGGGAGAATCCTACGAGCAGTACTTC.

In DNA, the CDR3 is TGCGCCAGCAGTTGGGGGCTAGCGGGTGAGCAGTTCTTC. It codes for CASSWGLAGEQFF. The chain has TRBV10-1 and TRBJ2-1; 8 bases line up with TRBD2. CDR3 length: 13 amino acids. V shed 5 bases and J 9 bases; nucleotides not matched to a gene: 6. CDR1 is WNHNN and CDR2 is SYGVQD in the germline V gene (reference sequence).

The genes are TRBV7-2 and TRBJ1-5; TRBD1 matches at 7 bases. Germline-derived CDR1 and CDR2 are SGHTA and FQGNSA. This CDR3 comprises 17 residues. V lost 2 bases, J lost 3 bases, and 10 bases stayed unmatched. In nucleotides, the CDR3 is TGTGCCAGCAGCTTAAAAGGTAGACAGGGAATCAATCAGCCCCAGCATTTT. This codes for CASSLKGRQGINQPQHF.